This T cell receptor beta chain was sequenced in a study of identical twins. The study's findings and limits: Instead of following the same donors, the conclusions were based on cross-sectional statistical analysis.

Using its own MiXCR run on the 5' RACE reads, TCRdb lists one record per CDR3 protein. The table shows 400,000 to 500,000 distinct CDR3 sequences, with roughly 20% occurring only once. J lost 3 bases, V lost 5 bases, and 6 bases had no gene match. Germline CDR1 MNHEY, CDR2 SVGEGT. The CDR3 is made up of 15 amino acids. This clonotype was seen a handful of times. Its matching antigen is unknown. Sequenced: naive T cells sorted from blood. This clonotype was sampled from a man aged 50-60 years in good health. The chain couples TRBV6-2 or TRBV6-3 to TRBJ2-7; TRBD2 agrees at 11 bases. CDR3 protein: CASSPLAGGHYEQYF. As DNA, the CDR3 is TGTGCCAGCAGTCCTCTAGCGGGGGGCCACTACGAGCAGTACTTC.